The 24 T cell receptor beta chains presented below share a single source sample, sequenced in a study of regulatory T cells in long-lasting Graves disease (dated by TCRdb to about 2021). The time point label for this specimen denotes: newly diagnosed GD, antithyroid drugs for less than 3 months. For both TCR sequencing and RNA sequencing, RNA was extracted from PBMCs in TRIzol. Receptor amplification or capture employed multiplex PCR. Sequenced using an Illumina HiSeq 4000. CDR3 regions were amplified by Arm-PCR with iRepertoire HTBI primers to construct TCR beta libraries. TCRdb passed the public sequencing reads through fastp at Q25 and MiXCR, retaining productive beta sequences. Rows are unified per CDR3 protein, each entry keeping the most common DNA and genes. Present in this sample are approximately 440,000 distinct CDR3 sequences, roughly 17% of which were seen just once. The ten largest clonotypes hold approximately 12% of the sample.

These data are also associated with another study on T cells in Graves' hyperthyroidism and ophthalmopathy.

This material consisted of peripheral blood mononuclear cells (PBMCs), taken at new diagnosis, from a patient treated with antithyroid drugs. The receptors were sampled from a man aged 40-49 years with Graves disease. Donor details come from another sample of the same person, matched by shared clones.

Many counts were recorded for this clonotype. The genes are TRBV12-3 or TRBV12-4 and TRBJ2-2; 12 bases are a match to TRBD2. Germline trimming cut 7 bases from V and 3 bases from J; bases unmatched to any gene: 3. This CDR3 is 15 amino acids long. CDR3 in DNA: TGTGCCAGCAAGACTAGCGGGAGTTACACCGGGGAGCTGTTTTTT. Translated, it gives CASKTSGSYTGELFF.

The V call is TRBV5-1, the J call TRBJ1-3, with 7 bases matching TRBD1. The germline gives CDR1 SGHRS, CDR2 YFSETQ. V lost 2 bases and J lost 0; bases outside the gene matches: 8. The CDR3 covers 17 residues. The CDR3 sequence: CASSFSRTGSSGNTIYF. CDR3 coding DNA: TGCGCCAGCAGCTTCTCTCGGACAGGTAGCTCTGGAAACACCATATATTTT.

This clonotype has ten or more counts. The J gene is TRBJ2-2, the V gene TRBV6-1; the D gene is possibly TRBD1 (5 bases). The CDR3 length is 15 residues. The V gene's germline CDR1 is MNHNS and CDR2 SASEGT. V shed 2 bases and J shed 7 bases, with 14 bases lying between them. The CDR3 region has the DNA TGTGCCAGCAGTGAATTTCGGACATCGAACGGGGAGCTGTTTTTT. Its protein product is CASSEFRTSNGELFF.

This chain joins TRBV29-1 and TRBJ1-2, with TRBD1 identical over 10 bases. V trimming: 1 base; J trimming: 4 bases; junction bases outside the gene matches: 12. The CDR3 sequence is 17 residues long. Germline CDR1 SQVTM, CDR2 ANQGSEA. The CDR3 loop reads CSVEGVRGQGNVYGYTF. The CDR3 DNA reads as TGCAGCGTTGAAGGGGTCCGGGGACAGGGGAATGTCTATGGCTACACCTTC.

There are many counts of this clonotype. V usage is TRBV6-2 or TRBV6-3 and J usage is TRBJ2-1; D uncertain. The CDR3 has 12 residues. The germline V gene has CDR1 MNHEY and CDR2 SVGEGT. V lost 6 bases, J lost 5 bases, and 8 bases lay in between. Here the CDR3 DNA reads TGTGCCAGCAGCCCGGTTAACAATGAGCAGTTCTTC. It specifies CASSPVNNEQFF.

The chain links TRBV6-4 to TRBJ1-4; TRBD1 is a possible D gene (5 bases). CDR1 MRHNA and CDR2 SNTAGT come from the germline V gene. Trimming shortened V by 6 bases and J by 10 bases, and 18 bases separated the two germline ends. The CDR3 is made up of 14 amino acids. As DNA, the CDR3 is TGTGCCAGCAGGCTCCGGGACGACCAGGGAAAACTGTTTTTT. It is translated as CASRLRDDQGKLFF.

At least ten counts were recorded for this clonotype. J is TRBJ2-1 and V is TRBV20-1; the D gene is possibly TRBD1 (5 bases). Germline V gives CDR1 DFQATT, CDR2 SNEGSKA (reference sequence). The V and J ends lost 3 bases and 0 bases respectively, with 6 bases between them. CDR3 length equals 13 residues. CDR3: CSASRGSYNEQFF. The CDR3 DNA sequence: TGCAGTGCTAGTAGGGGCTCCTACAATGAGCAGTTCTTC.

The chain combines TRBV19 with TRBJ2-7; weak D call: TRBD2 (6 bases). This CDR3 is 15 amino acids long. Germline V gene sequence: CDR1 LNHDA, CDR2 SQIVND (reference sequence). V gave up 6 bases and J gave up 6 bases, with 21 bases separating them. This CDR3 is CASSPTAGLGSEQYF. The CDR3 DNA reads as TGTGCCAGTAGCCCAACGGCGGGGCTGGGCTCCGAGCAGTACTTC.

This clonotype was detected ten times or more. V is TRBV2 and J is TRBJ2-4, with a tentative D call TRBD1 (6 bases). V gave up 2 bases and J gave up 1 base, with 15 bases separating them. In germline, CDR1 is SNHLY, CDR2 FYNNEI. CDR3 length: 17 residues. CDR3 region: CASSEFNRATAKNIQYF. Here the CDR3 DNA reads TGTGCCAGCAGTGAATTTAACAGGGCGACGGCCAAAAACATTCAGTACTTC.

In this sample, this clonotype turned up many times. This sequence joins TRBV5-1 and TRBJ2-3; TRBD2 is a possible D gene (5 bases). The V end lost 2 bases, the J end lost 1 base, and 8 bases lay between the germline ends. CDR1 and CDR2 from the germline V gene are SGHRS and YFSETQ. CDR3 length: 14 residues. The CDR3 is CASSFEGRTDTQYF. The DNA of the CDR3 is TGCGCCAGCAGCTTCGAGGGTCGCACAGATACGCAGTATTTT. Full variable domain (rest looked up from reference TRBV5-1 and TRBJ2-3): KAGVTQTPRYLIKTRGQQVTLSCSPISGHRSVSWYQQTPGQGLQFLFEYFSETQRNKGNFPGRFSGRQFSNSRSEMNVSTLELGDSALYLCASSFEGRTDTQYFGPGTRLTVL.

The CDR3 DNA is TGTGCCAGCGGAAAAACAGGATCTGGGGCCAACGTCCTGACTTTC. It specifies CASGKTGSGANVLTF. The V and J genes are TRBV12-3 or TRBV12-4 and TRBJ2-6; D is possibly TRBD1 (5 bases). The CDR3 consists of 15 residues. The V end lost 8 bases, the J end lost 1 base, and 12 bases lay between the germline ends.

This clonotype has ten or more counts. The chain is built from TRBV28 and TRBJ2-7, with 9 bases aligning to TRBD1. CDR3 length equals 17 residues. V dropped 2 bases and J dropped 3; count of bases not matched to a gene: 11. Germline V CDR1 and CDR2: MDHEN, SYDVKM. The CDR3 sequence is CASSLRGGVGQGYEQYF. CDR3 nucleotides: TGTGCCAGCAGTTTAAGGGGGGGGGTGGGACAGGGCTACGAGCAGTACTTC.

This clonotype was seen repeatedly, ten times or more. The gene calls are TRBV7-3 and TRBJ2-3, with 10 nucleotides matching TRBD1. Trimming cost V 4 bases and J 4 bases; bases outside gene matches: 2. The CDR3 extends over 14 amino acids. Germline V gene sequence: CDR1 SGHTA, CDR2 FQGTGA. The CDR3 DNA reads TGTGCCAGCAGCTACGGGACAGGGGCAGATACGCAGTATTTT. Protein product: CASSYGTGADTQYF.

There are many counts of this clonotype. V is TRBV11-2 and J is TRBJ2-7, with 7 bases matching TRBD2. The V and J ends lost 1 base and 2 bases, in that order; junction bases with no gene match: 5. Germline assignment: CDR1 SGHAT and CDR2 FQNNGV. The CDR3 consists of 15 residues. The CDR3 bases are TGTGCCAGCAGCTTAGGGGCTAGCGGTACCTACGAGCAGTACTTC. This translates into CASSLGASGTYEQYF.

This clonotype was detected only a few times. The chain joins TRBV11-3 to TRBJ1-4, with 11 nucleotides matching TRBD1. V shed 4 bases and J 5 bases; nucleotides not matched to a gene: 12. From germline, CDR1 is SGHNT and CDR2 YENEEA. The CDR3 is 18 amino acids. CDR3 protein: CASSWTGGPPQWNEKLFF. The CDR3 DNA is TGTGCCAGCAGCTGGACAGGGGGCCCACCGCAATGGAATGAAAAACTGTTTTTT. The whole variable domain, remainder taken from reference TRBV11-3 and TRBJ1-4, is EAGVVQSPRYKIIEKKQPVAFWCNPISGHNTLYWYLQNLGQGPELLIRYENEEAVDDSQLPKDRFSAERLKGVDSTLKIQPAELGDSAVYLCASSWTGGPPQWNEKLFFGSGTQLSVL.

This clonotype was picked up one time. The rearrangement links TRBV6-9 to TRBJ2-2; 7 bases line up with TRBD2. The germline gives CDR1 MNHGY, CDR2 SVAAGI. The length of the CDR3 is 17 residues. V lost 6 bases, J lost 4 bases, and 14 bases stayed unmatched. The CDR3 DNA is TGTGCCAGCAGGTTATTCCTCGGTGCGGGAGCCACCGGGGAGCTGTTTTTT. Protein product: CASRLFLGAGATGELFF.

As to this clonotype: A much more abundant neighbour one base away suggests this may be a read error. This CDR3 reads CAGSGTSGPSYEQYF. Written as DNA, the CDR3 is TGCGCCGGCAGCGGGACTAGCGGACCTTCCTACGAGCAGTACTTC. The J gene is TRBJ2-7, the V gene TRBV5-8; TRBD2 matches at 11 bases. CDR1 and CDR2 from the germline V gene are SGHTS and YDEGEE. The CDR3 consists of 15 residues.

The chain recombines TRBV4-1 with TRBJ1-5, with a tentative D call TRBD1 (6 bases). CDR3 length: 14 amino acids. Looked up from germline, CDR1 is MGHRA and CDR2 is YSYEKL. Trimming stripped 3 bases from V and 5 bases from J, with 11 bases between. CDR3 nucleotides: TGCGCCAGCAGCCATATAAGGGGGGATCAGCCCCAGCATTTT. Its protein is CASSHIRGDQPQHF.

The J gene is TRBJ2-5, the V gene TRBV29-1, with 7 bases aligning to TRBD1. V shed 0 bases, J shed 11 bases, and the junction held 9 bases outside the gene matches. In germline, CDR1 is SQVTM, CDR2 ANQGSEA. The length of the CDR3 is 13 residues. CDR3 coding DNA: TGCAGCGTTGAAGAGAACGCCGACAGGGTACAGTACTTC. This gives the protein CSVEENADRVQYF.

Ten or more counts support this clonotype. J is TRBJ1-2 and V is TRBV20-1, with 11 bases that match TRBD1. Germline CDR1 reads DFQATT; CDR2 reads SNEGSKA (reference sequence). The CDR3 is 13 residues long. With V trimmed by 4 bases and J by 5 bases, 3 bases remained unmatched. The chain's CDR3 is CSATGTGGYGYTF. The CDR3 DNA follows: TGCAGTGCTACCGGGACAGGGGGGTATGGCTACACCTTC.

This clonotype was observed a handful of times. This may stem from a read error, because a much larger clone lies one nucleotide away. This chain links TRBV7-3 with TRBJ2-2, with 11 bases identical to TRBD2. The CDR3 is 15 amino acids. J gave up 3 bases and V 5 bases, and 2 bases lay outside the gene matches. Per the germline V gene, CDR1 is SGHTA and CDR2 is FQGTGA. The CDR3 sequence: CASSPGLADTGELFF. DNA of the CDR3: TGTGCCAGCAGCCCGGGACTAGCGGACACCGGGGAGCTGTTTTTT. The complete variable domain, with remaining parts taken from reference TRBV7-3 and TRBJ2-2, reads GAGVSQTPSNKVTEKGKYVELRCDPISGHTALYWYRQSLGQGPEFLIYFQGTGAADDSGLPNDRFFAVRPEGSVSTLKIQRTERGDSAVYLCASSPGLADTGELFFGEGSRLTVL.

V and J are TRBV19 and TRBJ2-7, with D possibly TRBD1 on 6 matching bases. The CDR3 length is 15 residues. Trimming removed 5 bases at V and 0 bases at J, with 14 bases between. The germline CDR1 and CDR2 sequences are LNHDA and SQIVND (reference sequence). The CDR3, as DNA: TGTGCCAGTAGTCCCCGGGACACGAGCTCCTACGAGCAGTACTTC. It yields the protein CASSPRDTSSYEQYF.

This clonotype was counted between two and nine times. The CDR3 DNA reads as TGTGCCATCAGTGACAGGGGGGCAGCTAATGAAAAACTGTTTTTT. It translates to CAISDRGAANEKLFF. This rearrangement joins TRBV10-3 to TRBJ1-4, with 7 bases fitting TRBD1. This CDR3 has 15 amino acids. V trimming: 3 bases; J trimming: 3 bases; junction bases outside the gene matches: 4. CDR1 and CDR2 (germline): ENHRY, SYGVKD.

This clonotype was observed many times. This sequence joins TRBV28 and TRBJ2-5, with unresolved D. Germline CDR1 reads MDHEN; CDR2 reads SYDVKM. V was shortened by 2 bases and J by 0 bases, with 7 bases between the two germline ends. CDR3 size: 14 residues. CDR3 loop: CASSLGWDQETQYF. The CDR3 nucleotides are TGTGCCAGCAGTTTAGGTTGGGACCAAGAGACCCAGTACTTC.